The 10 T cell receptor beta chains listed next were all sequenced from one sample in a study of blood T cell repertoires in COVID-19. Repertoires were generated with immunoSEQ multiplex PCR, while TCRdb's copy carries only in-frame clones and drops some. The sample holds about 87,000 clones, roughly 88% seen once. Sequencing was done on a sample of peripheral blood. Receptor source: a woman older than 75 with COVID-19, enrolled during active disease.

The DNA for the CDR3 is TGTGCCTGGAGTGGACACGGACAGGGCCCTAGCTCTGGGGCCAACGTCCTGACTTTC. Amino acids: CAWSGHGQGPSSGANVLTF. The chain combines TRBV30 with TRBJ2-6; 8 bases map to TRBD1. The germline V gene encodes CDR1 GTSNPN and CDR2 SVGIG (reference sequence). V was clipped by 1 base and J by 0 bases; unmatched bases: 11. The CDR3 sequence is 19 residues long.

This clone appeared once. The V call is TRBV6-5, the J call TRBJ2-1; D remains ambiguous. Germline-derived CDR1 and CDR2 are MNHEY and SVGAGI. V lost 7 bases, J lost 0 bases, and 7 bases lay in between. The CDR3 is 13 residues long. CDR3 residues: CASNPGSYNEQFF. CDR3 DNA sequence: TGTGCCAGCAACCCGGGCTCCTACAATGAGCAGTTCTTC.

This clone has more than one count but fewer than ten. The CDR3 sequence: CASSETPPVAFF. CDR3 bases: TGTGCCAGCAGTGAAACCCCCCCAGTAGCTTTCTTT. The chain links TRBV2 to TRBJ1-1; D is undetermined. The CDR3 is 12 residues long. Germline CDR1 is SNHLY and CDR2 is FYNNEI. Deletions cut 2 bases from V and 10 bases from J, with 11 bases between. The full variable domain, with the rest looked up from reference TRBV2 and TRBJ1-1, is EPEVTQTPSHQVTQMGQEVILRCVPISNHLYFYWYRQILGQKVEFLVSFYNNEISEKSEIFDDQFSVERPDGSNFTLKIRSTKLEDSAMYFCASSETPPVAFFGQGTRLTVV.

The J gene is TRBJ1-2, the V gene TRBV5-5; no reliable D call. Looked up from germline, CDR1 is SGHKS and CDR2 is YYEKEE (reference sequence). This CDR3 region has 13 residues. V was clipped by 4 bases and J by 6 bases, with 13 bases between them. The CDR3 coding sequence is TGTGCCAGCAGCCCTTCCGGGTTCCATGGCTACACCTTC. Translating it yields CASSPSGFHGYTF.

The chain joins TRBV5-1 to TRBJ2-7; perhaps TRBD1 as D (6 bases). This CDR3 region has 14 residues. The V gene lost 4 bases and the J gene lost 2 bases, with 13 bases spanning the gap. The germline CDR1 and CDR2 sequences are SGHRS and YFSETQ. CDR3 region: CASSGSTGPYEQYF. In nucleotides, the CDR3 is TGCGCCAGCAGCGGCTCGACAGGCCCCTACGAGCAGTACTTC.

The chain carries TRBV5-4 and TRBJ2-3; D may be TRBD2 (5 bases). Trimming removed 6 bases at V and 0 bases at J, with 17 bases between. In germline, CDR1 is SGHNT, CDR2 YYREEE (reference sequence). The CDR3 consists of 16 residues. CDR3 protein: CASNLLLAASTDTQYF. CDR3 coding DNA: TGTGCCAGCAACCTCCTCCTAGCAGCTAGCACAGATACGCAGTATTTT.

The chain carries TRBV6-5 and TRBJ2-1; 10 nucleotides agree with TRBD1. V gave up 6 bases and J gave up 4 bases; unmatched junction bases: 6. CDR1 MNHEY and CDR2 SVGAGI come from the germline V gene. The length of the CDR3 is 15 residues. The CDR3 is CASRFDRGQYNEQFF. The CDR3 coding sequence is TGTGCCAGCAGGTTCGACAGGGGGCAATACAATGAGCAGTTCTTC.

The chain combines TRBV5-4 with TRBJ1-3; 11 nucleotides match TRBD1. CDR1 and CDR2 from the germline V gene are SGHNT and YYREEE (reference sequence). V was clipped by 2 bases and J by 1 base; unmatched bases: 8. CDR3 length equals 18 residues. CDR3 sequence (DNA): TGTGCCAGCAGCTTACGACCGGGACAGGGGGTATCTGGAAACACCATATATTTT. It is translated as CASSLRPGQGVSGNTIYF.

The sample holds one count of this clone. This chain joins TRBV5-5 and TRBJ1-5; TRBD1 agrees at 9 bases. V was clipped by 6 bases and J by 0 bases; unmatched bases: 4. This CDR3 has 15 amino acids. Germline V lookup: CDR1 SGHKS, CDR2 YYEKEE (reference sequence). The CDR3 is CASTRTGDSNQPQHF. CDR3 in DNA: TGTGCCAGCACCCGGACAGGGGATAGCAATCAGCCCCAGCATTTT.

The V gene is TRBV28, the J gene TRBJ2-1; 14 nucleotides align to TRBD2. Germline loops: CDR1 MDHEN, CDR2 SYDVKM. The CDR3 has 15 amino acids. V shed 6 bases, J shed 7 bases, and the junction held 5 bases outside the gene matches. CDR3 nucleotides: TGTGCCAGCAGCAGGGGGACTAGCGGGAGTAATGAGCAGTTCTTC. This encodes CASSRGTSGSNEQFF.